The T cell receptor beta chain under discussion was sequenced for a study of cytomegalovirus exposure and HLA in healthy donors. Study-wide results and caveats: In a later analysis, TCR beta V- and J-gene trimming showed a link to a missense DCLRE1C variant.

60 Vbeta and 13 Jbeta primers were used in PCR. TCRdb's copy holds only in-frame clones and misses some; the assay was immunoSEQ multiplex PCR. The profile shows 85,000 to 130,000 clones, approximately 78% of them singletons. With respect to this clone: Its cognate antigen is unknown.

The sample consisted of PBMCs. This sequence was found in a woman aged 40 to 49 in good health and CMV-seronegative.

The CDR3 sequence is CASSQRDRGAYEQYF. CDR3 DNA: TGTGCCAGCAGCCAAAGGGACAGGGGGGCCTACGAGCAGTACTTC. The V and J genes are TRBV14 and TRBJ2-7; 11 bases fit TRBD1. There are 15 residues in the CDR3. Germline assignment: CDR1 SGHDN and CDR2 FVKESK. After removal of 2 bases from V and 2 bases from J, the junction contained 2 bases not matched to a gene.